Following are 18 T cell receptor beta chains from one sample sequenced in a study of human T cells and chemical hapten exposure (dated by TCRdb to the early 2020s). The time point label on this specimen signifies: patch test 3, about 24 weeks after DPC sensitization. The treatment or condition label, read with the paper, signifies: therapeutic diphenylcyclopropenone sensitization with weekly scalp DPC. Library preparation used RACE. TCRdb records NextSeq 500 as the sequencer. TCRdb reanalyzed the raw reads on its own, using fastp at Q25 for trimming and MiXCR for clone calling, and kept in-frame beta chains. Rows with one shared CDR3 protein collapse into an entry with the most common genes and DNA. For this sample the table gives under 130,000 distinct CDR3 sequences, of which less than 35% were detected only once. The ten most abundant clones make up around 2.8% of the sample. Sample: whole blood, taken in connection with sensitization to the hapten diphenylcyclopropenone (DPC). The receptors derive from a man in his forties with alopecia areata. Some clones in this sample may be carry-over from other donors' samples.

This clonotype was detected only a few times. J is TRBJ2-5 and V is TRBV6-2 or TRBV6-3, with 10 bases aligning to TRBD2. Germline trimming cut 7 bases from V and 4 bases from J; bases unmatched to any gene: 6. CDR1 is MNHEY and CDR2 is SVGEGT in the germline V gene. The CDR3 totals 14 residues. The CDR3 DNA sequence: TGTGCCAGCACCGCCCGACTAGCGGGAGAGACCCAGTACTTC. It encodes CASTARLAGETQYF.

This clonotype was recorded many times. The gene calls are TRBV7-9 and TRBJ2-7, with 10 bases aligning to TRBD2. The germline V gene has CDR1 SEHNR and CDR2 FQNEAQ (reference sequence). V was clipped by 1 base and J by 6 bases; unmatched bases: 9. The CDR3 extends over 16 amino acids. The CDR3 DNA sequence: TGTGCCAGCAGCTTAGACTTACTAGCGGGACCTGTCGAGCAGTACGTC. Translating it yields CASSLDLLAGPVEQYV.

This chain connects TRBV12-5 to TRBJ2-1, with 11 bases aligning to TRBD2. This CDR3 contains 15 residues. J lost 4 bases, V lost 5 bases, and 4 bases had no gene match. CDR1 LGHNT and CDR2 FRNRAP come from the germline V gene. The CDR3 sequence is CASGLAGGLYNEQFF. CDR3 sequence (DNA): TGTGCTAGTGGTCTAGCGGGAGGTCTATACAATGAGCAGTTCTTC.

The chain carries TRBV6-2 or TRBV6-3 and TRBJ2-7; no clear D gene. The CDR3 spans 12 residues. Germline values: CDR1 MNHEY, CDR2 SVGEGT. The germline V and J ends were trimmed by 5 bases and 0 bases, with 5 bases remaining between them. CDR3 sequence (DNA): TGTGCCAGCAGTGGCAGCTCCTACGAGCAGTACGTC. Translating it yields CASSGSSYEQYV.

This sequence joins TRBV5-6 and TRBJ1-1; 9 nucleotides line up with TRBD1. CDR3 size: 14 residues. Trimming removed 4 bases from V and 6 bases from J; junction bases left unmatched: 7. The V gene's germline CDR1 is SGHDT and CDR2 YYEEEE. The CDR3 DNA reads TGTGCCAGCAGCCGAGGGACAGGGCACGCTGAAGCTTTCTTT. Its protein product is CASSRGTGHAEAFF. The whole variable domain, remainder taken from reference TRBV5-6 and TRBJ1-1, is DAGVTQSPTHLIKTRGQQVTLRCSPKSGHDTVSWYQQALGQGPQFIFQYYEEEERQRGNFPDRFSGHQFPNYSSELNVNALLLGDSALYLCASSRGTGHAEAFFGQGTRLTVV.

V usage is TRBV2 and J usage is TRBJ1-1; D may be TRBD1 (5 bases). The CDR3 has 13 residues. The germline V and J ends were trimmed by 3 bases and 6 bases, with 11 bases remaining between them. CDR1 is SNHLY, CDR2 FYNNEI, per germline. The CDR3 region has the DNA TGTGCCAGCAGTGACCCAGGGAGGTCTGAAGCTTTCTTT. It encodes CASSDPGRSEAFF.

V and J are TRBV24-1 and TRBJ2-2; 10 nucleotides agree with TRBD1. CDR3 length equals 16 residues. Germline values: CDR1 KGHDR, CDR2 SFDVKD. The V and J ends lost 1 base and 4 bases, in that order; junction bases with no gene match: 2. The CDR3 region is CATSDLRTGGTGELFF. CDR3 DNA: TGTGCCACCAGTGATTTACGGACAGGGGGCACCGGGGAGCTGTTTTTT.

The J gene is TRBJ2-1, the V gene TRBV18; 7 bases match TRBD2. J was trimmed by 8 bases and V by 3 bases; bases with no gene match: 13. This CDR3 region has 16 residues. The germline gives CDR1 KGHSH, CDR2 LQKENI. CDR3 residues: CASSPSTSHLGDEQFF. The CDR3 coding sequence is TGTGCCAGCTCACCCTCGACTAGCCATCTCGGGGATGAGCAGTTCTTC.

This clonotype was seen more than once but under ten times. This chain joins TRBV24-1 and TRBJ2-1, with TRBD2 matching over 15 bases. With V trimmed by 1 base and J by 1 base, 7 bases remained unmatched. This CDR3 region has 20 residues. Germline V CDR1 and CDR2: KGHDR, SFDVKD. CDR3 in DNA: TGTGCCACCAGTGATTTCACGGGACTAGCGGGAGGTTTTTCCTACAATGAGCAGTTCTTC. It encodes CATSDFTGLAGGFSYNEQFF.

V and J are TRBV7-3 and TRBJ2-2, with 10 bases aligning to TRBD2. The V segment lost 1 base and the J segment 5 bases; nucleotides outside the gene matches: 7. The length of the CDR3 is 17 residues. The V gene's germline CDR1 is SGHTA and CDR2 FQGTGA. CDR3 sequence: CASSLSESGRGTGELFF. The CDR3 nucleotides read TGTGCCAGCAGCTTAAGCGAAAGCGGGAGGGGGACCGGGGAGCTGTTTTTT.

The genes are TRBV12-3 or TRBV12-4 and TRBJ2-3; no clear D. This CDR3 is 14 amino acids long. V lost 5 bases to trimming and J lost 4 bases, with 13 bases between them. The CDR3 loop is CASSKRSVADTQYF. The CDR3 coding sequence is TGTGCCAGCAGTAAACGCTCGGTAGCAGATACGCAGTATTTT.

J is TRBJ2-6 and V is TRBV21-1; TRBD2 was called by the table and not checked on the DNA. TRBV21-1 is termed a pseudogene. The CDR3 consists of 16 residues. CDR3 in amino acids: CASSAKRGTGTNVLTF. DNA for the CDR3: TGTGCCAGCAGCGCCAAGCGGGGTACTGGGACCAACGTCCTGACTTTC.

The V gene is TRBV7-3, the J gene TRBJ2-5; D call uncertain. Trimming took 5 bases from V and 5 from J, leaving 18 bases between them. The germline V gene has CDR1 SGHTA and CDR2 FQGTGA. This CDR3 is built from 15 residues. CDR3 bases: TGTGCCAGCAGCCGAATTCCGGGCCATCAGGAGACCCAGTACTTC. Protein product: CASSRIPGHQETQYF.

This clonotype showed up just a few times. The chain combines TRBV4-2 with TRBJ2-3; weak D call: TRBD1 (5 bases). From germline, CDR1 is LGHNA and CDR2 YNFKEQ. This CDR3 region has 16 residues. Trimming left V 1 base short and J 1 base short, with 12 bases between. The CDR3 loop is CASSQVTGSGTDTQYF. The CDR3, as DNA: TGTGCCAGCAGCCAAGTAACAGGATCTGGCACAGATACGCAGTATTTT.

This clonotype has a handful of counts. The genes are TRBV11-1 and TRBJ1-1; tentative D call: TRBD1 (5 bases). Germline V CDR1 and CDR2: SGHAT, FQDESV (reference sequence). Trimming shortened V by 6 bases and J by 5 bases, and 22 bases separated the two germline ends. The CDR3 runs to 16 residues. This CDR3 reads CASSPFGTGRGTEAFF. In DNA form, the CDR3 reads TGTGCCAGCAGTCCGTTTGGTACGGGGCGAGGGACTGAAGCTTTCTTT.

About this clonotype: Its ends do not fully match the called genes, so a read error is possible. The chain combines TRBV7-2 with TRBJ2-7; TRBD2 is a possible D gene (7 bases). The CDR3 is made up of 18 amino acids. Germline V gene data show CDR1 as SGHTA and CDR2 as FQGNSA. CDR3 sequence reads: CASRLGGGGTASSYEQYF. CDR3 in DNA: TGTGCCAGCAGGTTAGGGGGGGGCGGGACGGCCAGCTCCTACGAGCAGTACTTC.

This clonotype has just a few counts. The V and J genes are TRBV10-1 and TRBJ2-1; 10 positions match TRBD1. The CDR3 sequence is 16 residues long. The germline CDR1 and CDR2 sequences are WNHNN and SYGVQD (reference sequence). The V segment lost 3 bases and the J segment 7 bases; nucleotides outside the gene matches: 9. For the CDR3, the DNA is TGCGCCAGCAGTGAATCCCCGGGACAGGGGAGTAATGAGCAGTTCTTC. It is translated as CASSESPGQGSNEQFF.

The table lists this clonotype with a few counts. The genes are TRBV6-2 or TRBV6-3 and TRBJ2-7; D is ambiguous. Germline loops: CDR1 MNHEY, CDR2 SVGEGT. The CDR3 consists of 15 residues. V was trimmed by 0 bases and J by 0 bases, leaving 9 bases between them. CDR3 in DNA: TGTGCCAGCAGTTACTCGCTTATAAGCTCCTACGAGCAGTACTTC. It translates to CASSYSLISSYEQYF.